A single TCR beta chain is shown here with its context. The sample is drawn from a study of blood T cell repertoires in COVID-19. Study context: T cells, B-cell-depleted T cells, or PBMCs supplied cDNA or gDNA.

Original processing notes: Counts of nucleated cells, estimated from reference gene primer amplification, were obtained. Sequencing used immunoSEQ multiplex PCR; TCRdb keeps in-frame clones, though not all of them. The V and J calls and clone size come from that table; D and trimming were worked out from the DNA. This table holds about 160,000 clones, approximately 80% found once. The CDR3 loop spans 15 amino acids. Germline V gene data show CDR1 as SGHRS and CDR2 as YFSETQ. Trimming took off 0 bases at V and 1 base at J, with 11 bases between the two ends. This receptor was identified in a man aged 40-55 years who had recovered from COVID-19. Input material: PBMCs or T cells enriched from blood (not recorded which). The rearrangement joins TRBV5-1 to TRBJ2-7, with TRBD2 as a possible D gene (6 bases). Here the CDR3 DNA reads TGCGCCAGCAGCTTGGAGTCAGGAGGGTCCTACGAGCAGTACTTC. Translation: CASSLESGGSYEQYF.